A single sample gave rise to the 15 T cell receptor beta chains below, sequenced in a study of blood T cell repertoires in COVID-19. Profiled with immunoSEQ multiplex PCR; TCRdb holds only in-frame clones, not every one. The sample contains 150,000 to 200,000 clones, about 75% of which appear only once. Input material: peripheral blood. The receptors were sampled from a woman aged 65 to 85 with acute or convalescent COVID-19.

The chain has TRBV7-2 and TRBJ2-1, with 12 bases that match TRBD2. This CDR3 region has 13 residues. The V segment lost 0 bases and the J segment 16 bases; nucleotides outside the gene matches: 4. Germline values: CDR1 SGHTA, CDR2 FQGNSA. CDR3 sequence: CASSLAATSGSFF. DNA for the CDR3: TGTGCCAGCAGCTTAGCGGCGACTAGCGGGAGCTTCTTC. Full variable domain (remainder filled in from reference TRBV7-2 and TRBJ2-1): GAGVSQSPSNKVTEKGKDVELRCDPISGHTALYWYRQSLGQGLEFLIYFQGNSAPDKSGLPSDRFSAERTGGSVSTLTIQRTQQEDSAVYLCASSLAATSGSFFGPGTRLTVL.

The V gene is TRBV6-5, the J gene TRBJ1-2; perhaps TRBD1 as D (5 bases). Germline CDR1 is MNHEY and CDR2 is SVGAGI. The CDR3 runs 13 residues. V was cut by 8 bases and J by 3 bases, with 13 bases left in between. CDR3 loop: CASGGGEDYGYTF. The CDR3 coding sequence is TGTGCCAGCGGGGGGGGAGAGGACTATGGCTACACCTTC.

This clone came up once. CDR3 protein: CASATGASGVGTDTQYF. CDR3 nucleotides: TGCGCCAGCGCCACTGGAGCGTCAGGGGTGGGCACAGATACGCAGTATTTT. The chain carries TRBV5-1 and TRBJ2-3; TRBD1 is a possible D gene (6 bases). Trimming pared 7 bases from V and 1 base from J, leaving 22 bases between. Germline CDR1 and CDR2: SGHRS and YFSETQ. This CDR3 is built from 17 residues.

V is TRBV15 and J is TRBJ2-1, with 7 bases lining up with TRBD2. The CDR3 spans 16 residues. After removal of 1 base from V and 7 bases from J, the junction contained 10 bases not matched to a gene. Germline loops: CDR1 LNHNV, CDR2 YYDKDF (reference sequence). Here the CDR3 DNA reads TGTGCCACCAGCAGAGTCGTTGGGGGAGGGCGGAATGAGCAGTTCTTC. Translation gives CATSRVVGGGRNEQFF.

The genes are TRBV6-6 and TRBJ2-5; no clear D. V was pared by 0 bases and J by 4 bases, with 6 bases between. Germline CDR1 MNHNY, CDR2 SVGAGI (reference sequence). This CDR3 has 13 amino acids. The CDR3 loop reads CASSYSVRETQYF. In DNA form, the CDR3 reads TGTGCCAGCAGTTACTCTGTTAGAGAGACCCAGTACTTC.

V usage is TRBV4-1 and J usage is TRBJ1-1; the D is unclear. This CDR3 has 17 amino acids. Germline V CDR1 and CDR2: MGHRA, YSYEKL. V shed 0 bases and J shed 0 bases, with 14 bases lying between them. This CDR3 is CASSQDGQPYMNTEAFF. The CDR3 DNA reads TGCGCCAGCAGCCAAGATGGGCAGCCATACATGAACACTGAAGCTTTCTTT.

The chain employs TRBV3-1 (or the pseudogene TRBV3-2) and TRBJ2-7; no definite D call. The CDR3 covers 13 residues. Germline V gene data show CDR1 as LGHDT and CDR2 as YNNKEL (reference sequence). Trimming pared 3 bases from V and 6 bases from J, leaving 12 bases between. The CDR3 region has the DNA TGTGCCAGCAGCCAGTCCAGACTCGGCGAGCAGTACTTC. Its protein product is CASSQSRLGEQYF.

Worth noting for this clone: This CDR3 is also generated by other DNA sequences in the sample. The rearrangement links TRBV5-4 to TRBJ2-3, with 11 nucleotides matching TRBD2. The V gene's germline CDR1 is SGHNT and CDR2 YYREEE (reference sequence). This CDR3 comprises 13 residues. The trim removed 4 bases at V and 6 bases at J, leaving 1 base unmatched. CDR3 bases: TGTGCCAGCAGCCTAGCGGGAGGTGATACGCAGTATTTT. The encoded protein is CASSLAGGDTQYF.

This clone was seen once. The chain is built from TRBV3-1 (or the pseudogene TRBV3-2) and TRBJ2-1, with 13 nucleotides matching TRBD2. V lost 1 base to trimming and J lost 4 bases; unmatched junction nucleotides: 13. The CDR3 runs 20 residues. CDR1 LGHDT and CDR2 YNNKEL come from the germline V gene (reference sequence). CDR3: CASSQGIGGRTSGRYNEQFF. The CDR3 bases are TGTGCCAGCAGCCAAGGAATAGGGGGCCGGACTAGCGGGAGATACAATGAGCAGTTCTTC.

The chain carries TRBV3-1 (or the pseudogene TRBV3-2) and TRBJ2-7; 7 bases agree with TRBD2. CDR3 length: 17 amino acids. The ends lost 5 bases at V and 1 base at J; junction bases unmatched: 14. From germline, CDR1 is LGHDT and CDR2 YNNKEL (reference sequence). The CDR3 spells CASSFGTSGTISYEQYF. Written as DNA, the CDR3 is TGTGCCAGCAGCTTCGGGACTTCCGGGACTATTTCCTACGAGCAGTACTTC.

The CDR3 DNA reads as TGTGCCAGCAGTTACGGGGAGCTAAAAGGCGAGGGCTACACCTTC. It yields the protein CASSYGELKGEGYTF. The chain joins TRBV6-6 to TRBJ1-2; D gene uncertain. Germline V gives CDR1 MNHNY, CDR2 SVGAGI (reference sequence). The CDR3 runs 15 residues. V lost 2 bases and J lost 8, with 18 bases in between.

A few counts support this clone. This rearrangement joins TRBV27 to TRBJ2-3, with TRBD2 matching over 7 bases. CDR3 length: 16 amino acids. CDR1 MNHEY and CDR2 SMNVEV come from the germline V gene (reference sequence). With V trimmed by 7 bases and J by 4 bases, 14 bases remained unmatched. The chain's CDR3 is CASTNRGGGSADTQYF. CDR3 bases: TGTGCCAGCACAAATCGCGGCGGGGGTAGCGCAGATACGCAGTATTTT.

The CDR3 DNA reads as TGTGCCAGCAGCTTAGGCAGGGGTTCTTTGAACACTGAAGCTTTCTTT. Protein: CASSLGRGSLNTEAFF. This rearrangement joins TRBV7-2 to TRBJ1-1, with a possible D match to TRBD1 (6 bases). Germline-derived CDR1 and CDR2 are SGHTA and FQGNSA. Trimming left V 1 base short and J 0 bases short, with 12 bases between. CDR3 size: 16 residues.

V is TRBV6-5 and J is TRBJ2-1; 7 bases are shared with TRBD2. CDR1 is MNHEY, CDR2 SVGAGI, per germline. The V segment lost 2 bases and the J segment 5 bases; nucleotides outside the gene matches: 6. The CDR3 covers 15 residues. CDR3 DNA sequence: TGTGCCAGCAGTTACGCCGGGACTACAAACAATGAGCAGTTCTTC. The encoded protein is CASSYAGTTNNEQFF.

The V gene is TRBV19, the J gene TRBJ2-3; 7 bases fit TRBD1. CDR3 length equals 12 residues. V dropped 6 bases and J dropped 4; count of bases not matched to a gene: 1. The germline V gene has CDR1 LNHDA and CDR2 SQIVND (reference sequence). CDR3 residues: CASSTGADTQYF. DNA of the CDR3: TGTGCCAGTAGCACAGGGGCAGATACGCAGTATTTT.